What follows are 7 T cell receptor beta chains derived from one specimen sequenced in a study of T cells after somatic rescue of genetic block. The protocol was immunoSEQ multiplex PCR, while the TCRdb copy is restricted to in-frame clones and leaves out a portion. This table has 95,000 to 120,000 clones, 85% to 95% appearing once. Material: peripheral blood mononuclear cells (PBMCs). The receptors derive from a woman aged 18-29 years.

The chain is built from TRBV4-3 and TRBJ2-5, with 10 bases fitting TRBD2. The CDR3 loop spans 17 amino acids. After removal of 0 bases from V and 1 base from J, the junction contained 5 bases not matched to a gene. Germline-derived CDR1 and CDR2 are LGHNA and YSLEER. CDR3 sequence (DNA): TGCGCCAGCAGCCAAGATCAGCGGGGGGGCCCCCAAGAGACCCAGTACTTC. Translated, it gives CASSQDQRGGPQETQYF.

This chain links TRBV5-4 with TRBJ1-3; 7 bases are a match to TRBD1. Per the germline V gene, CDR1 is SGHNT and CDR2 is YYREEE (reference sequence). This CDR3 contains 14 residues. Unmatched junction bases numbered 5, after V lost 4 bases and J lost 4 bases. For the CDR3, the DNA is TGTGCCAGCAGCCTCAAGGGGGCCGGAAACACCATATATTTT. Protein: CASSLKGAGNTIYF. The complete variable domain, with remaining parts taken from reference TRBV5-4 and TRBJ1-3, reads ETGVTQSPTHLIKTRGQQVTLRCSSQSGHNTVSWYQQALGQGPQFIFQYYREEENGRGNFPPRFSGLQFPNYSSELNVNALELDDSALYLCASSLKGAGNTIYFGEGSWLTVV.

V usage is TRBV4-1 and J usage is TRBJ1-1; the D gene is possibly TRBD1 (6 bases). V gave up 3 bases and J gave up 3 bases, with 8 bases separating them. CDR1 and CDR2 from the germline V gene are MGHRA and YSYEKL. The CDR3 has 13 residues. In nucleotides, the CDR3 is TGCGCCAGCAGCCAGGGGGCTGACACTGAAGCTTTCTTT. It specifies CASSQGADTEAFF.

CDR3 DNA: TGTGCCAGCAGCTTAGCCAGCGGGGGGGCCTACGAGCAGTACTTC. This codes for CASSLASGGAYEQYF. The chain combines TRBV11-2 with TRBJ2-7; 10 bases align to TRBD2. Germline values: CDR1 SGHAT, CDR2 FQNNGV. J was trimmed by 2 bases and V by 1 base; bases with no gene match: 2. The CDR3 covers 15 residues. Complete variable domain (other parts from reference TRBV11-2 and TRBJ2-7): EAGVAQSPRYKIIEKRQSVAFWCNPISGHATLYWYQQILGQGPKLLIQFQNNGVVDDSQLPKDRFSAERLKGVDSTLKIQPAKLEDSAVYLCASSLASGGAYEQYFGPGTRLTVT.

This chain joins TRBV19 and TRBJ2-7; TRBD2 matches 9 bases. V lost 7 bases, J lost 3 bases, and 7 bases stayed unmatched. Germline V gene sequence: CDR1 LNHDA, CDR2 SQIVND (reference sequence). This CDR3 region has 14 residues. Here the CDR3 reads CASTSSGGLYEQYF. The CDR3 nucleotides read TGTGCCAGTACCTCGAGCGGGGGGCTCTACGAGCAGTACTTC.

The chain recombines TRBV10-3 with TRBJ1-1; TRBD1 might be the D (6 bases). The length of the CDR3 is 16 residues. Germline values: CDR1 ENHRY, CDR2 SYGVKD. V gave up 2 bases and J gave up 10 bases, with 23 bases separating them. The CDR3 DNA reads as TGTGCCATCAGTGAGGGAACGACGGGGGGGCCCTCCGGAGCTTTCTTT. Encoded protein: CAISEGTTGGPSGAFF.

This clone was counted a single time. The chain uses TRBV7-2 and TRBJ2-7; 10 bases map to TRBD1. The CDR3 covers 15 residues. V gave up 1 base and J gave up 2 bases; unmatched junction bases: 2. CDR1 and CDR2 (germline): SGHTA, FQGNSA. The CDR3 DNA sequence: TGTGCCAGCAGCTTAGGTGGACAGGGGGCCTACGAGCAGTACTTC. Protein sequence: CASSLGGQGAYEQYF.